This T cell receptor (beta chain) was documented in a study of cytomegalovirus exposure and HLA in healthy donors. The donors (healthy individuals) were bone marrow donors. The PCR contained 60 Vbeta and 13 Jbeta primers. Some clones are missing from TCRdb's copy, which holds only in-frame ones; the method was immunoSEQ multiplex PCR. This sample has about 200,000 clones; more than 80% occur once, and the top ten carry about 3.1%. This CDR3 comprises 15 residues. The V gene end was trimmed by 0 bases and the J gene end by 4 bases; junction bases not matched to a gene: 4. Germline V gives CDR1 SGDLS, CDR2 YYNGEE.

The rearrangement links TRBV9 to TRBJ2-5; 9 bases match TRBD2. Sequencing was performed on PBMCs. The source of this sequence is a man aged 30-40 years in good health and CMV-seronegative. The CDR3 sequence: CASSVGLAVGETQYF. CDR3 nucleotide sequence: TGTGCCAGCAGCGTAGGACTAGCGGTGGGAGAGACCCAGTACTTC. Full variable domain (rest looked up from reference TRBV9 and TRBJ2-5): DSGVTQTPKHLITATGQRVTLRCSPRSGDLSVYWYQQSLDQGLQFLIQYYNGEERAKGNILERFSAQQFPDLHSELNLSSLELGDSALYFCASSVGLAVGETQYFGPGTRLLVL.